This T cell receptor (beta chain) was captured in a study of blood T cell repertoires in COVID-19. In the study overall: The United States, Italy and Spain provided the acute and convalescent COVID-19 samples. PBMCs, B-cell-depleted T cells, or T cells provided the cDNA or gDNA that made up the material.

Under the authors' procedure: Estimation of nucleated cell counts relied on the amplification of reference gene primers. Clones were read by immunoSEQ multiplex PCR, and TCRdb kept only the in-frame ones, dropping some. V, J and clone size are taken as reported in that table, and D and trimming were inferred from the DNA itself. The sample has about 410,000 clones, approximately 89% seen once. This clone was detected only once. Germline CDR1 and CDR2: MRHNA and SNTAGT. This CDR3 is built from 15 residues. Trimming took 6 bases from V and 9 from J; bases not matched to a gene: 7. Seattle participants joined during active infection and were tracked over time.

The source of this sequence is a woman between 40 and 55 years old with COVID-19, enrolled during active disease. The V call is TRBV6-4, the J call TRBJ2-1, with 14 bases matching TRBD2. Material for sequencing was peripheral blood. The CDR3 region is CASRISTSGRGEQFF. The CDR3 bases are TGTGCCAGCAGGATTTCGACTAGCGGGAGGGGTGAGCAGTTCTTC.